Reported below is one TCR beta chain. The data were taken from a study of blood T cell repertoires in COVID-19. Data came from immunoSEQ multiplex PCR; TCRdb stores just in-frame clones and leaves some out. Of more than 200,000 clones in the sample, 75% to 90% are singletons; the top ten hold approximately 2%. Germline V gene sequence: CDR1 MGHDK, CDR2 SYGVNS. This CDR3 is 13 amino acids long. The V gene lost 5 bases and the J gene lost 4 bases, with 11 bases spanning the gap. The receptor comes from a man aged 25-40 years with active or convalescent COVID-19. This chain joins TRBV25-1 and TRBJ1-2; D unclear. The specimen was peripheral blood. Here the CDR3 DNA reads TGTGCCAGCAGTTTATCAGGAACCTATGGCTACACCTTC. This translates into CASSLSGTYGYTF.